The 30 T cell receptor beta chains presented below share a single source sample, sequenced in a study of technical replicates of blood from a handful of donors. Only in-frame clones appear in the TCRdb table, and some are missing; sequencing was by immunoSEQ multiplex PCR. The table shows more than 15,000 clones, with around nine tenths occurring only once. What was sequenced was PBMCs. Receptors were obtained from a human donor in good health.

The CDR3 sequence is CASSYSQLNEKLFF. As DNA, the CDR3 is TGTGCCAGCAGTTATTCACAGCTTAATGAAAAACTGTTTTTT. The J gene is TRBJ1-4, the V gene TRBV6-5; D gene uncertain. Germline V lookup: CDR1 MNHEY, CDR2 SVGAGI. The CDR3 loop spans 14 amino acids. Trimming removed 3 bases at V and 4 bases at J, with 9 bases between.

This chain links TRBV2 with TRBJ2-3; 14 nucleotides match TRBD2. Germline loops: CDR1 SNHLY, CDR2 FYNNEI. V lost 9 bases to trimming and J lost 6 bases; unmatched junction nucleotides: 5. The CDR3 extends over 14 amino acids. CDR3 sequence: CASPRTSGRDTQYF. The DNA for the CDR3 is TGTGCCAGTCCGAGGACTAGCGGGAGGGATACGCAGTATTTT.

Here the CDR3 DNA reads TGTGCCAGCAGTGAACAGCCCGGGACAGGGTCGGCAGCAGATACGCAGTATTTT. Translation gives CASSEQPGTGSAADTQYF. The J gene is TRBJ2-3, the V gene TRBV6-1, with 9 positions matching TRBD1. CDR3 length: 18 residues. Germline CDR1 and CDR2: MNHNS and SASEGT. V lost 2 bases to trimming and J lost 4 bases; unmatched junction nucleotides: 13.

This clone was detected only once. The gene calls are TRBV5-8 and TRBJ1-4, with TRBD1 matching over 8 bases. Trimming at V came to 3 bases and at J to 3 bases, leaving 10 bases not matched to a gene. Germline V gives CDR1 SGHTS, CDR2 YDEGEE. CDR3 size: 17 residues. The CDR3 protein is CASSSGTGDLANEKLFF. CDR3 in DNA: TGTGCCAGCAGCTCTGGGACAGGCGATTTAGCTAATGAAAAACTGTTTTTT. Using reference TRBV5-8 and TRBJ1-4 for the parts outside the CDR3, the full variable domain is EAGVTQSPTHLIKTRGQQATLRCSPISGHTSVYWYQQALGLGLQFLLWYDEGEERNRGNFPPRFSGRQFPNYSSELNVNALELEDSALYLCASSSGTGDLANEKLFFGSGTQLSVL.

The V and J genes are TRBV15 and TRBJ2-1, with 7 bases lining up with TRBD2. Per the germline V gene, CDR1 is LNHNV and CDR2 is YYDKDF (reference sequence). V was pared by 0 bases and J by 10 bases, with 15 bases of the junction left unmatched. This CDR3 has 17 residues. The CDR3, as DNA: TGTGCCACCAGCAGAGATACGAGGGCGGGAGCTGGACTAGAGCAGTTCTTC. Residues: CATSRDTRAGAGLEQFF.

The chain employs TRBV10-1 and TRBJ2-1, with 11 positions matching TRBD2. The CDR3 is 14 amino acids. Germline loops: CDR1 WNHNN, CDR2 SYGVQD (reference sequence). Unmatched junction bases numbered 3, after V lost 5 bases and J lost 6 bases. CDR3 DNA sequence: TGCGCCAGCAGTCCTAGCGGGAGGCGCAATGAGCAGTTCTTC. This sequence encodes CASSPSGRRNEQFF.

This chain connects TRBV23-1 to TRBJ2-7, with TRBD1 identical over 8 bases. TRBV23-1 falls under the ORF class, with uncertain function. Trimming at V came to 2 bases and at J to 3 bases, leaving 9 bases not matched to a gene. The CDR3 is 16 amino acids. CDR3 residues: CASSQQRQGKGYEQYF. The CDR3 DNA reads as TGCGCCAGCAGTCAACAAAGACAGGGGAAGGGCTACGAGCAGTACTTC.

The rearrangement links TRBV2 to TRBJ1-2; D possibly corresponds to TRBD1 (5 bases). V was clipped by 7 bases and J by 6 bases, with 21 bases between them. Per germline, CDR1 SNHLY and CDR2 FYNNEI. The length of the CDR3 is 15 residues. This CDR3 is CASKSQGEFFHGYTF. The CDR3 DNA is TGTGCCAGCAAGTCCCAGGGCGAGTTCTTCCATGGCTACACCTTC. Combining the CDR3 with reference TRBV2 and TRBJ1-2 gives the whole variable domain EPEVTQTPSHQVTQMGQEVILRCVPISNHLYFYWYRQILGQKVEFLVSFYNNEISEKSEIFDDQFSVERPDGSNFTLKIRSTKLEDSAMYFCASKSQGEFFHGYTFGSGTRLTVV.

About this clone: An end of the junction differs from the germline gene, which may be a read error. V gene TRBV6-1 combines with J gene TRBJ2-5; D call uncertain. The CDR3 has 13 residues. CDR1 MNHNS and CDR2 SASEGT come from the germline V gene. CDR3 nucleotide sequence: TGTGCCAGCACTGAACACACACAAGAGACCCAGTACTTC. Translation: CASTEHTQETQYF.

Details on this clone: Compared with germline, one end of the junction differs, possibly owing to a read error. The chain uses TRBV5-5 and TRBJ1-2; 9 nucleotides agree with TRBD1. This CDR3 is built from 14 residues. Germline V gene data show CDR1 as SGHKS and CDR2 as YYEKEE (reference sequence). The CDR3 DNA is TGTGCCAGCACCTTGGACAGGGGTGGCTATGGCTACACCTTC. It is translated as CASTLDRGGYGYTF.

The chain uses TRBV21-1 and TRBJ2-7; whether TRBD1, the table's D call, matches the DNA was not checked. TRBV21-1 is given as a pseudogene. The CDR3 contains 16 residues. The CDR3 sequence: CASSKARGTGLNEQYF. CDR3 bases: TGTGCCAGCAGCAAAGCCAGGGGGACAGGGCTCAACGAGCAGTACTTC.

The chain carries TRBV27 and TRBJ2-7, with D perhaps matching TRBD1 (5 bases). The CDR3 runs to 13 residues. Per the germline V gene, CDR1 is MNHEY and CDR2 is SMNVEV (reference sequence). V was cut by 2 bases and J by 2 bases, with 7 bases left in between. CDR3 amino acids: CASSLRQTYEQYF. The CDR3 DNA is TGTGCCAGCAGTTTAAGACAGACCTACGAGCAGTACTTC.

V and J are TRBV10-2 and TRBJ2-7; 11 bases agree with TRBD2. The V segment lost 7 bases and the J segment 4 bases; nucleotides outside the gene matches: 6. This CDR3 is built from 14 residues. CDR1 and CDR2 from the germline V gene are WSHSY and SAAADI. In nucleotides, the CDR3 is TGCGCCAGCACCGGGACTAGCGGATTTTACGAGCAGTACTTC. This translates into CASTGTSGFYEQYF.

The rearrangement uses TRBV5-1 and TRBJ2-1, with D unresolved. The V and J ends lost 0 bases and 0 bases respectively, with 7 bases between them. The CDR3 runs to 15 residues. Germline V gene lookup returns CDR1 SGHRS and CDR2 YFSETQ. The CDR3 loop is CASSLELPSYNEQFF. As DNA, the CDR3 is TGCGCCAGCAGCTTGGAGCTGCCCTCCTACAATGAGCAGTTCTTC.

The rearrangement uses TRBV27 and TRBJ2-7, with 7 bases lining up with TRBD2. The CDR3 spans 14 residues. V was pared by 6 bases and J by 4 bases, with 9 bases of the junction left unmatched. The V gene's germline CDR1 is MNHEY and CDR2 SMNVEV (reference sequence). The CDR3 DNA is TGTGCCAGCAGAACCGGGCTGGGGGGGTACGAGCAGTACTTC. Translating gives CASRTGLGGYEQYF.

The chain carries TRBV11-2 and TRBJ1-2; TRBD1 is a possible D gene (6 bases). V lost 1 base, J lost 8 bases, and 17 bases lay in between. CDR1 SGHAT and CDR2 FQNNGV come from the germline V gene. The CDR3 runs 15 residues. The CDR3 sequence: CASSLGLAGVLGYTF. CDR3 bases: TGTGCCAGCAGCTTAGGATTGGCAGGGGTTTTGGGCTACACCTTC.

The V and J genes are TRBV5-4 and TRBJ2-1, with 8 bases fitting TRBD1. The CDR3 contains 18 residues. Germline V lookup: CDR1 SGHNT, CDR2 YYREEE (reference sequence). V trimming: 1 base; J trimming: 3 bases; junction bases outside the gene matches: 12. CDR3 sequence (DNA): TGTGCCAGCAGCTTGAGTCGGGGGTCGGGACAGGTCTACAATGAGCAGTTCTTC. This translates into CASSLSRGSGQVYNEQFF.

This clone appeared a single time. The V gene is TRBV28, the J gene TRBJ2-4, with D possibly being TRBD2 (6 bases). Per germline, CDR1 MDHEN and CDR2 SYDVKM. This CDR3 has 15 amino acids. Trimming pared 10 bases from V and 1 base from J, leaving 17 bases between. The CDR3 protein is CATRDGGTAKNIQYF. The CDR3 DNA is TGTGCCACGCGGGACGGCGGTACTGCCAAAAACATTCAGTACTTC.

This rearrangement joins TRBV28 to TRBJ2-7; 11 bases are shared with TRBD2. CDR1 MDHEN and CDR2 SYDVKM come from the germline V gene. With 4 bases clipped from V and 4 bases from J, the junction kept 6 bases outside the gene matches. The CDR3 runs to 15 residues. The CDR3 sequence is CASSSATSGRYEQYF. The CDR3 DNA reads as TGTGCCAGCAGTTCCGCCACTAGCGGGAGATACGAGCAGTACTTC.

V usage is TRBV7-8 and J usage is TRBJ2-1; 8 bases fit TRBD2. V lost 4 bases, J lost 2 bases, and 7 bases stayed unmatched. The germline gives CDR1 SGHVS, CDR2 FQNEAQ. This CDR3 has 16 amino acids. The CDR3 is CASSSGRRGAYNEQFF. The DNA for the CDR3 is TGTGCCAGCAGCTCCGGAAGGCGGGGGGCCTACAATGAGCAGTTCTTC.

V and J are TRBV5-1 and TRBJ1-3, with TRBD1 as a possible D gene (5 bases). Germline CDR1 and CDR2: SGHRS and YFSETQ. Trimming removed 5 bases at V and 1 base at J, with 13 bases between. This CDR3 spans 15 amino acids. CDR3 residues: CASRASWTSGNTIYF. The CDR3 nucleotides are TGCGCCAGCAGGGCCTCCTGGACATCTGGAAACACCATATATTTT.

This chain connects TRBV2 to TRBJ2-7; possibly TRBD2 for D (6 bases). Germline CDR1 reads SNHLY; CDR2 reads FYNNEI. V was trimmed by 1 base and J by 2 bases, leaving 9 bases between them. The CDR3 covers 14 residues. The CDR3 nucleotides are TGTGCCAGCAGTGAAGTTAGCGGAACCTACGAGCAGTACTTC. Translation: CASSEVSGTYEQYF.

V and J are TRBV6-5 and TRBJ2-1; 7 bases map to TRBD2. After removal of 2 bases from V and 9 bases from J, the junction contained 10 bases not matched to a gene. The CDR3 is 15 residues long. Germline V gene lookup returns CDR1 MNHEY and CDR2 SVGAGI. CDR3 coding DNA: TGTGCCAGCAGTTACGGGGGGAGGGCCTGGGGTGAGCAGTTCTTC. This translates into CASSYGGRAWGEQFF.

The chain joins TRBV29-1 to TRBJ2-2; 8 nucleotides match TRBD1. The CDR3 covers 14 residues. Germline V gene sequence: CDR1 SQVTM, CDR2 ANQGSEA. J was trimmed by 4 bases and V by 4 bases; bases with no gene match: 5. CDR3 DNA sequence: TGCAGCGTTGTAGTGCAGGGGGCCACCGGGGAGCTGTTTTTT. Translating it yields CSVVVQGATGELFF.

The rearrangement joins TRBV7-8 to TRBJ1-2; D not certain. Trimming shortened V by 4 bases and J by 4 bases, and 7 bases separated the two germline ends. This CDR3 contains 12 residues. Germline CDR1 SGHVS, CDR2 FQNEAQ. The CDR3 spells CASSYTGYGYTF. In DNA form, the CDR3 reads TGTGCCAGCAGCTACACGGGCTATGGCTACACCTTC.

The chain is built from TRBV6-1 and TRBJ1-5; D ambiguous. The CDR3 is made up of 14 amino acids. Trimming stripped 1 base from V and 9 bases from J, with 13 bases between. Germline V gene sequence: CDR1 MNHNS, CDR2 SASEGT. The CDR3 region has the DNA TGTGCCAGCAGTGAAGTGGGGAGCCGGGGGCCCCAGCATTTT. Amino acids: CASSEVGSRGPQHF.

The V call is TRBV18, the J call TRBJ2-1; D call uncertain. Germline values: CDR1 KGHSH, CDR2 LQKENI. Trimming stripped 5 bases from V and 3 bases from J, with 5 bases between. This CDR3 spans 12 amino acids. Here the CDR3 reads CASSSRYNEQFF. For the CDR3, the DNA is TGTGCCAGCTCATCCCGCTACAATGAGCAGTTCTTC.

The gene calls are TRBV28 and TRBJ2-3; D gene uncertain. Looked up from germline, CDR1 is MDHEN and CDR2 is SYDVKM. V lost 3 bases and J lost 4, with 11 bases in between. The CDR3 is 14 amino acids. The CDR3 sequence is CASSLVARSDTQYF. The CDR3 region has the DNA TGTGCCAGCAGTTTGGTAGCAAGGTCAGATACGCAGTATTTT.

Regarding this clone: A read error may produce the germline difference seen at one junction end. This chain connects TRBV28 to TRBJ2-7; D call uncertain. This CDR3 is built from 16 residues. CDR1 MDHEN and CDR2 SYDVKM come from the germline V gene. The CDR3 here is CASRFSHRFSSYEQYF. CDR3 bases: TGTGCCAGCCGTTTTAGCCATCGGTTCAGCTCCTACGAGCAGTACTTC.

The rearrangement links TRBV11-1 to TRBJ2-7; TRBD2 is a possible D gene (5 bases). The CDR3 has 14 amino acids. Trimming stripped 3 bases from V and 0 bases from J, with 9 bases between. Looked up from germline, CDR1 is SGHAT and CDR2 is FQDESV (reference sequence). CDR3 nucleotide sequence: TGTGCCAGCAGCTTTGGGGAGAGCTCCTACGAGCAGTACTTC. Translation gives CASSFGESSYEQYF.